These 12 T cell receptor beta chains came from one sample sequenced in a study of Ad26.COV2.S vaccination and SARS-CoV-2 variants. TCRdb's copy holds only in-frame clones and misses some; the assay was immunoSEQ multiplex PCR. In the table there are more than 300,000 clones, more than 85% of which are singletons. The sample's treatment: some 20 received Ad26.COV2.S at low or high dose, single or two shots; 5 received placebo; per-sample allocation not given. Collection of samples fell on day 63 after the first vaccine or placebo injection. The sequenced sample was peripheral blood, obtained in a trial of Ad26.COV2.S vaccine versus placebo. These receptors were taken from a person between 18 and 59 years old who received the Ad26.COV2.S COVID-19 vaccine or a placebo.

The rearrangement joins TRBV3-1 (or the pseudogene TRBV3-2) to TRBJ2-3; tentative D call: TRBD1 (6 bases). Deletions cut 3 bases from V and 1 base from J, with 11 bases between. Germline values: CDR1 LGHDT, CDR2 YNNKEL (reference sequence). The CDR3 spans 15 residues. CDR3 protein: CASSHYRAGTDTQYF. The CDR3 nucleotides are TGTGCCAGCAGCCATTACAGGGCTGGCACAGATACGCAGTATTTT.

V is TRBV18 and J is TRBJ1-5, with D tentatively TRBD1 (6 bases). This CDR3 has 19 amino acids. Germline V gene data show CDR1 as KGHSH and CDR2 as LQKENI. The ends were cut back, 1 base at V and 0 bases at J, with 19 bases in the middle. The CDR3 reads CASSPLPGARVNSNQPQHF. The CDR3 bases are TGTGCCAGCTCACCACTTCCGGGGGCGCGGGTAAATAGCAATCAGCCCCAGCATTTT.

The chain has TRBV5-6 and TRBJ2-7; tentatively, D is TRBD2 (6 bases). With 3 bases removed from V and 0 bases from J, the gap between germline ends came to 16 bases. Looked up from germline, CDR1 is SGHDT and CDR2 is YYEEEE. The CDR3 consists of 16 residues. CDR3 sequence reads: CASSYGGERGSYEQYF. In nucleotides, the CDR3 is TGTGCCAGCAGCTACGGCGGGGAGAGGGGCTCCTACGAGCAGTACTTC. Full variable domain (outside the CDR3, taken from reference TRBV5-6 and TRBJ2-7): DAGVTQSPTHLIKTRGQQVTLRCSPKSGHDTVSWYQQALGQGPQFIFQYYEEEERQRGNFPDRFSGHQFPNYSSELNVNALLLGDSALYLCASSYGGERGSYEQYFGPGTRLTVT.

The V gene is TRBV10-3, the J gene TRBJ1-1; TRBD1 aligns across 8 bases. The CDR3 has 16 amino acids. Germline V gene data show CDR1 as ENHRY and CDR2 as SYGVKD. J lost 0 bases, V lost 2 bases, and 5 bases had no gene match. The CDR3 region has the DNA TGTGCCATCAGTGAGCCCGGACAGGGTATGAACACTGAAGCTTTCTTT. Translating it yields CAISEPGQGMNTEAFF.

This rearrangement joins TRBV18 to TRBJ1-1; possibly TRBD1 for D (5 bases). Trimming removed 3 bases at V and 3 bases at J, with 14 bases between. Germline V gene lookup returns CDR1 KGHSH and CDR2 LQKENI. The CDR3 is 15 residues long. Here the CDR3 DNA reads TGTGCCAGCTCACCGGGTACGGGGCAGGACACTGAAGCTTTCTTT. Its protein is CASSPGTGQDTEAFF.

The chain combines TRBV7-9 with TRBJ2-1; 10 bases agree with TRBD2. The V segment lost 7 bases and the J segment 8 bases; nucleotides outside the gene matches: 5. The V gene's germline CDR1 is SEHNR and CDR2 FQNEAQ (reference sequence). This CDR3 comprises 13 residues. DNA of the CDR3: TGTGCCAGCACTAGCGGGAGAGGGGATGAGCAGTTCTTC. Amino acid sequence: CASTSGRGDEQFF.

This chain joins TRBV11-2 and TRBJ2-5; D not certain. Germline values: CDR1 SGHAT, CDR2 FQNNGV. The CDR3 spans 12 residues. Trimming removed 1 base at V and 6 bases at J, with 6 bases between. In DNA form, the CDR3 reads TGTGCCAGCAGCTTAGGCAGACAGACCCAGTACTTC. Protein: CASSLGRQTQYF. Full variable domain (missing parts from reference TRBV11-2 and TRBJ2-5): EAGVAQSPRYKIIEKRQSVAFWCNPISGHATLYWYQQILGQGPKLLIQFQNNGVVDDSQLPKDRFSAERLKGVDSTLKIQPAKLEDSAVYLCASSLGRQTQYFGPGTRLLVL.

The rearrangement joins TRBV19 to TRBJ2-1, with D tentatively TRBD1 (5 bases). Germline V lookup: CDR1 LNHDA, CDR2 SQIVND (reference sequence). The CDR3 covers 12 residues. The V end lost 3 bases, the J end lost 12 bases, and 12 bases lay between the germline ends. CDR3 nucleotides: TGTGCCAGTAGTATCCAGGGTGGTGGGCAGTTCTTC. It translates to CASSIQGGGQFF.

For the CDR3, the DNA is TGTGCTAGTGGTTTGACACTTGGACGGGAGAATCAGCCCCAGCATTTT. Translation: CASGLTLGRENQPQHF. V is TRBV12-5 and J is TRBJ1-5; D is undetermined. The ends were cut back, 2 bases at V and 4 bases at J, with 15 bases in the middle. Germline V gives CDR1 LGHNT, CDR2 FRNRAP. This CDR3 has 16 residues.

V and J are TRBV10-3 and TRBJ2-7; perhaps TRBD1 as D (6 bases). CDR1 and CDR2 (germline): ENHRY, SYGVKD. Trimming removed 5 bases at V and 3 bases at J, with 20 bases between. This CDR3 is built from 16 residues. CDR3 bases: TGTGCCATCAGTCCCGCCGGGACACCATTTCTCTACGAGCAGTACTTC. It encodes CAISPAGTPFLYEQYF.

The chain couples TRBV6-5 to TRBJ2-5; D gene unclear. Trimming took off 7 bases at V and 2 bases at J, with 14 bases between the two ends. Germline CDR1 MNHEY, CDR2 SVGAGI. The CDR3 is 14 residues long. CDR3 protein: CASTSSLGQETQYF. The CDR3 DNA follows: TGTGCCAGCACGTCGTCGCTGGGACAAGAGACCCAGTACTTC.

The J gene is TRBJ2-7, the V gene TRBV7-6; 7 nucleotides line up with TRBD2. The CDR3 spans 16 residues. V lost 1 base to trimming and J lost 2 bases; unmatched junction nucleotides: 8. The germline V gene has CDR1 SGHVS and CDR2 FNYEAQ. The CDR3 nucleotides are TGTGCCAGCAGCTTAGACCTAGCGGATGAACCCTACGAGCAGTACTTC. Its translation is CASSLDLADEPYEQYF. Full variable domain (remainder filled in from reference TRBV7-6 and TRBJ2-7): GAGVSQSPRYKVTKRGQDVALRCDPISGHVSLYWYRQALGQGPEFLTYFNYEAQQDKSGLPNDRFSAERPEGSISTLTIQRTEQRDSAMYRCASSLDLADEPYEQYFGPGTRLTVT.